Listed here are 20 T cell receptor beta chains from one sample, sequenced in a study of long-term antiretroviral therapy in people with HIV. The assay used was immunoSEQ (version v3.0), run at survey level. TCRdb's copy holds only in-frame clones and misses some; the assay was immunoSEQ multiplex PCR. Of 30,000 to 40,000 clones listed, 85% were seen once; the top ten hold almost 4.5%. The material was unsorted PBMCs, obtained roughly 3.3 years after starting antiretroviral therapy. These receptors were obtained from a man aged 18 to 35 with HIV.

The chain uses TRBV13 and TRBJ2-7, with TRBD1 identical over 10 bases. The CDR3 totals 15 residues. The V gene's germline CDR1 is PRHDT and CDR2 FYEKMQ (reference sequence). V was pared by 4 bases and J by 7 bases, with 10 bases of the junction left unmatched. The CDR3 protein is CASSSPGTGVQEQYF. CDR3 bases: TGTGCCAGCAGCTCTCCTGGGACAGGGGTTCAGGAGCAGTACTTC. Filled out from reference TRBV13 and TRBJ2-7, the complete variable domain reads AAGVIQSPRHLIKEKRETATLKCYPIPRHDTVYWYQQGPGQDPQFLISFYEKMQSDKGSIPDRFSAQQFSDYHSELNMSSLELGDSALYFCASSSPGTGVQEQYFGPGTRLTVT.

This clone was counted only a few times. This chain links TRBV28 with TRBJ1-5, with D possibly being TRBD1 (5 bases). V gave up 4 bases and J gave up 7 bases, with 8 bases separating them. The CDR3 length is 12 residues. Germline V lookup: CDR1 MDHEN, CDR2 SYDVKM. The CDR3 here is CASSSSGQPQHF. For the CDR3, the DNA is TGTGCCAGCAGTTCCTCAGGGCAGCCCCAGCATTTT.

This clone was seen only a few times. The V call is TRBV28, the J call TRBJ1-5; a possible D gene is TRBD1 (5 bases). The germline gives CDR1 MDHEN, CDR2 SYDVKM. The CDR3 consists of 16 residues. V was pared by 3 bases and J by 1 base, with 13 bases between. Here the CDR3 reads CASSFLGEGSNQPQHF. The CDR3 DNA follows: TGTGCCAGCAGTTTCTTAGGGGAGGGGAGCAATCAGCCCCAGCATTTT.

This chain uses TRBV9 with TRBJ1-4; 8 nucleotides match TRBD1. After removal of 1 base from V and 3 bases from J, the junction contained 5 bases not matched to a gene. This CDR3 is 16 amino acids long. CDR1 is SGDLS and CDR2 is YYNGEE in the germline V gene. The CDR3: CASSVSATGANEKLFF. The CDR3, as DNA: TGTGCCAGCAGCGTATCTGCGACAGGGGCTAATGAAAAACTGTTTTTT.

This clone appeared once. The chain carries TRBV7-2 and TRBJ2-5; a weak D match, TRBD2 (6 bases). This CDR3 contains 16 residues. Germline V gene lookup returns CDR1 SGHTA and CDR2 FQGNSA. Between the trimmed V and J ends, which lost 2 bases and 8 bases, there was a span of 21 bases. CDR3 sequence (DNA): TGTGCCAGCAGCTTAAGATTTCGCTTGGGCGGGGATACCCAGTACTTC. Protein sequence: CASSLRFRLGGDTQYF.

The chain recombines TRBV9 with TRBJ1-2, with 11 bases fitting TRBD1. Trimming at V came to 0 bases and at J to 4 bases, leaving 2 bases not matched to a gene. Germline lookup yields CDR1 SGDLS and CDR2 YYNGEE. The CDR3 consists of 15 residues. CDR3 residues: CASSVDGTGGYGYTF. CDR3 sequence (DNA): TGTGCCAGCAGCGTAGACGGGACAGGGGGCTATGGCTACACCTTC. Full variable domain (missing parts from reference TRBV9 and TRBJ1-2): DSGVTQTPKHLITATGQRVTLRCSPRSGDLSVYWYQQSLDQGLQFLIQYYNGEERAKGNILERFSAQQFPDLHSELNLSSLELGDSALYFCASSVDGTGGYGYTFGSGTRLTVV.

CDR3 bases: TGCGCCAGCTCCGGGTCTTCAGATACGCAGTATTTT. Translation: CASSGSSDTQYF. The rearrangement joins TRBV4-1 to TRBJ2-3; no definite D call. V was pared by 8 bases and J by 4 bases, with 10 bases between. Per the germline V gene, CDR1 is MGHRA and CDR2 is YSYEKL. The CDR3 extends over 12 amino acids.

V is TRBV7-8 and J is TRBJ2-1, with TRBD1 matching 10 bases. Trimming took 5 bases from V and 6 from J; bases not matched to a gene: 7. The CDR3 sequence is 15 residues long. Germline assignment: CDR1 SGHVS and CDR2 FQNEAQ. CDR3 DNA sequence: TGTGCCAGCAGCCTGACAGGGGGCAACGGCAATGAGCAGTTCTTC. This translates into CASSLTGGNGNEQFF.

This clone was picked up one time. The chain recombines TRBV6-5 with TRBJ2-2; the match to TRBD2 covers 9 bases. Germline CDR1 is MNHEY and CDR2 is SVGAGI. The CDR3 covers 15 residues. V lost 6 bases, J lost 2 bases, and 4 bases stayed unmatched. This chain's CDR3 is CASSLSGGNTGELFF. The CDR3 coding sequence is TGTGCCAGCAGCCTTAGCGGGGGAAACACCGGGGAGCTGTTTTTT.

J is TRBJ1-1 and V is TRBV18; D gene uncertain. Germline V gene data show CDR1 as KGHSH and CDR2 as LQKENI. The ends were cut back, 2 bases at V and 1 base at J, with 5 bases in the middle. The CDR3 covers 13 residues. CDR3 protein: CASSPKGNTEAFF. The CDR3 region has the DNA TGTGCCAGCTCACCAAAAGGGAACACTGAAGCTTTCTTT.

V and J are TRBV2 and TRBJ1-1, with no clear D. V lost 6 bases to trimming and J lost 4 bases, with 12 bases between them. There are 13 residues in the CDR3. Germline CDR1 SNHLY, CDR2 FYNNEI. Here the CDR3 reads CASREGQSTEAFF. As DNA, the CDR3 is TGTGCCAGCAGGGAGGGTCAGAGCACTGAAGCTTTCTTT.

The gene calls are TRBV15 and TRBJ1-5; D may be TRBD1 (6 bases). V shed 5 bases and J shed 3 bases, with 17 bases lying between them. Germline lookup yields CDR1 LNHNV and CDR2 YYDKDF (reference sequence). The CDR3 spans 16 residues. CDR3 nucleotide sequence: TGTGCCACCAGCCGGAGAAACAGGGCAGACAATCAGCCCCAGCATTTT. Translated, it gives CATSRRNRADNQPQHF. The full variable domain, its missing parts supplied by reference TRBV15 and TRBJ1-5, is DAMVIQNPRYQVTQFGKPVTLSCSQTLNHNVMYWYQQKSSQAPKLLFHYYDKDFNNEADTPDNFQSRRPNTSFCFLDIRSPGLGDTAMYLCATSRRNRADNQPQHFGDGTRLSIL.

The rearrangement uses TRBV28 and TRBJ1-1; 7 bases fit TRBD1. Trimming at V came to 9 bases and at J to 3 bases, leaving 1 base not matched to a gene. The CDR3 consists of 11 residues. Germline V gene data show CDR1 as MDHEN and CDR2 as SYDVKM. The CDR3 DNA is TGTGCCAGTACAGGGGACACTGAAGCTTTCTTT. Translated: CASTGDTEAFF.

The V call is TRBV7-9, the J call TRBJ2-1, with TRBD1 matching 7 bases. From germline, CDR1 is SEHNR and CDR2 FQNEAQ (reference sequence). This CDR3 has 18 residues. V was clipped by 2 bases and J by 2 bases; unmatched bases: 12. CDR3 bases: TGTGCCAGCAGCTTACCAGCCCCGGGACAGCGCACCTACAATGAGCAGTTCTTC. This gives the protein CASSLPAPGQRTYNEQFF.

The V gene is TRBV19, the J gene TRBJ1-1; no clear D. This CDR3 is 13 amino acids long. V lost 1 base and J lost 2, with 5 bases in between. Germline V lookup: CDR1 LNHDA, CDR2 SQIVND (reference sequence). DNA for the CDR3: TGTGCCAGTAGTATAGGCGGAAACACTGAAGCTTTCTTT. Translating it yields CASSIGGNTEAFF.

In nucleotides, the CDR3 is TGTGCCAGCAGTGAAATAGGGAACGCAGGCAATCAGCCCCAGCATTTT. Translation gives CASSEIGNAGNQPQHF. The chain employs TRBV2 and TRBJ1-5; no definite D call. V lost 2 bases, J lost 2 bases, and 13 bases lay in between. The CDR3 has 16 residues. CDR1 SNHLY and CDR2 FYNNEI come from the germline V gene.

The rearrangement links TRBV9 to TRBJ2-1; D remains unclear. The CDR3 totals 16 residues. From germline, CDR1 is SGDLS and CDR2 YYNGEE. The germline V and J ends were trimmed by 3 bases and 0 bases, with 13 bases remaining between them. The CDR3 sequence: CASSAAISSSYNEQFF. The CDR3, as DNA: TGTGCCAGCAGCGCCGCAATTTCGAGCTCCTACAATGAGCAGTTCTTC.

The rearrangement joins TRBV9 to TRBJ2-7, with a weak D call TRBD2 (5 bases). Per germline, CDR1 SGDLS and CDR2 YYNGEE. The CDR3 extends over 13 amino acids. V lost 3 bases and J 3 bases, leaving 10 bases between the germline ends. For the CDR3, the DNA is TGTGCCAGCAGCGCTCCGGGAAGCTACGAGCAGTACTTC. Encoded protein: CASSAPGSYEQYF.

This clone is judged medium-sized. The chain employs TRBV4-1 and TRBJ2-1; TRBD2 aligns across 7 bases. Germline CDR1 and CDR2: MGHRA and YSYEKL. The CDR3 totals 16 residues. Unmatched junction bases numbered 6, after V lost 4 bases and J lost 0 bases. CDR3 loop: CASSRHASGSYNEQFF. CDR3 bases: TGCGCCAGCAGCCGTCACGCTAGCGGCTCCTACAATGAGCAGTTCTTC.

The J gene is TRBJ1-1, the V gene TRBV10-3, with 9 bases aligning to TRBD1. The trim removed 7 bases at V and 5 bases at J, leaving 5 bases unmatched. CDR1 is ENHRY, CDR2 SYGVKD, per germline. The CDR3 totals 13 residues. The CDR3 bases are TGTGCCATCACCCCGGGACAGGGAACTGAAGCTTTCTTT. Translation: CAITPGQGTEAFF.